One and the same sample provided the 26 T cell receptor beta chains below, sequenced in a study of CD8 T cells in Susac syndrome. Reverse transcription of roughly 0.5 to 1 ug RNA was performed with random hexamers. TCRdb re-called the immunoSEQ multiplex PCR reads through MiXCR, storing one row per CDR3 protein. This sample has more than 40,000 distinct CDR3 sequences; approximately 93% occur once, and the top ten carry roughly 0.58%. Sequencing input: CD8+ T cells from PBMCs. Receptors were obtained from a human donor in good health.

CDR3 protein: CASSSSGPEQFF. In nucleotides, the CDR3 is TGTGCCAGCAGCAGTAGCGGACCCGAGCAGTTCTTC. J is TRBJ2-1 and V is TRBV27; tentative D call: TRBD2 (6 bases). There are 12 residues in the CDR3. V shed 6 bases and J shed 10 bases, with 13 bases lying between them. The germline CDR1 and CDR2 sequences are MNHEY and SMNVEV (reference sequence).

CDR3 region: CASSPGTAIKQFF. DNA for the CDR3: TGTGCCAGCAGTCCTGGGACAGCCATCAAGCAGTTCTTC. The chain carries TRBV27 and TRBJ2-1; TRBD1 matches at 7 bases. CDR1 MNHEY and CDR2 SMNVEV come from the germline V gene (reference sequence). The CDR3 consists of 13 residues. J was trimmed by 11 bases and V by 5 bases; bases with no gene match: 9.

This clonotype was counted a single time. The rearrangement joins TRBV6-2 or TRBV6-3 to TRBJ2-5; maybe TRBD2 (5 bases). CDR1 is MNHEY, CDR2 SVGEGT, per germline. CDR3 length: 13 amino acids. The V end lost 4 bases, the J end lost 2 bases, and 8 bases lay between the germline ends. CDR3 sequence: CASSWTLQETQYF. In DNA, the CDR3 is TGTGCCAGCAGTTGGACTTTGCAAGAGACCCAGTACTTC.

The chain joins TRBV12-3 or TRBV12-4 to TRBJ2-1; possibly TRBD1 or TRBD2 for D (5 bases each). V lost 3 bases and J lost 3, with 9 bases in between. The CDR3 is 14 amino acids. The chain's CDR3 is CASSFGANYNEQFF. The DNA of the CDR3 is TGTGCCAGCAGTTTCGGGGCTAACTACAATGAGCAGTTCTTC.

This clonotype was seen once. The genes are TRBV7-9 and TRBJ2-5, with TRBD2 matching over 8 bases. CDR3 length: 14 residues. Losses at the gene ends were 5 bases for V and 1 base for J; bases not matched to a gene: 3. Germline CDR1 is SEHNR and CDR2 is FQNEAQ (reference sequence). The CDR3 sequence is CASSITSGQETQYF. For the CDR3, the DNA is TGTGCCAGCAGCATAACTAGCGGCCAAGAGACCCAGTACTTC.

The chain uses TRBV11-3 and TRBJ2-1, with TRBD2 matching 7 bases. This CDR3 is built from 13 residues. Losses at the gene ends were 6 bases for V and 7 bases for J; bases not matched to a gene: 6. Germline V gene data show CDR1 as SGHNT and CDR2 as YENEEA. In DNA form, the CDR3 reads TGTGCCAGCAGAGGAGGGAGGGATAATGAGCAGTTCTTC. Its translation is CASRGGRDNEQFF. The whole variable domain, remainder taken from reference TRBV11-3 and TRBJ2-1, is EAGVVQSPRYKIIEKKQPVAFWCNPISGHNTLYWYLQNLGQGPELLIRYENEEAVDDSQLPKDRFSAERLKGVDSTLKIQPAELGDSAVYLCASRGGRDNEQFFGPGTRLTVL.

The CDR3 reads CASSPSSGTGAYEQYF. CDR3 sequence (DNA): TGTGCCAGCAGTCCATCTTCCGGGACAGGAGCCTACGAGCAGTACTTC. V and J are TRBV6-6 and TRBJ2-7; 8 bases line up with TRBD1. Germline V CDR1 and CDR2: MNHNY, SVGAGI (reference sequence). The junction had 11 bases not matched to a gene; V was cut back by 5 bases and J by 2 bases. The CDR3 is 16 residues long.

The CDR3 loop reads CASRSGTASTGELFF. CDR3 DNA sequence: TGTGCCAGCAGATCCGGGACTGCGAGCACCGGGGAGCTGTTTTTT. The chain employs TRBV13 and TRBJ2-2; maybe TRBD2 (6 bases). This CDR3 is built from 15 residues. Germline assignment: CDR1 PRHDT and CDR2 FYEKMQ (reference sequence). Trimming left V 6 bases short and J 4 bases short, with 15 bases between.

The CDR3 region is CASSEGYYEQYF. The CDR3 DNA is TGTGCCAGCAGCGAAGGGTACTACGAGCAGTACTTC. The chain couples TRBV5-4 to TRBJ2-7, with D hard to call. CDR1 is SGHNT, CDR2 YYREEE, per germline (reference sequence). This CDR3 comprises 12 residues. Trimming took off 4 bases at V and 3 bases at J, with 8 bases between the two ends.

The chain has TRBV7-8 and TRBJ2-3, with D uncertain. CDR3 length: 16 residues. From germline, CDR1 is SGHVS and CDR2 FQNEAQ. Trimming removed 1 base at V and 0 bases at J, with 11 bases between. CDR3 sequence: CASSLGYSPSTDTQYF. Here the CDR3 DNA reads TGTGCCAGCAGCTTAGGATATTCTCCTAGCACAGATACGCAGTATTTT.

This chain links TRBV27 with TRBJ1-4; TRBD1 agrees at 7 bases. Germline CDR1 and CDR2: MNHEY and SMNVEV (reference sequence). V lost 5 bases, J lost 11 bases, and 11 bases stayed unmatched. The CDR3 is 14 residues long. CDR3 coding DNA: TGTGCCAGCAGTCCCTCGACAGGGATACGGAAACTGTTTTTT. This gives the protein CASSPSTGIRKLFF.

The chain links TRBV27 to TRBJ2-2, with D unclear. From germline, CDR1 is MNHEY and CDR2 SMNVEV (reference sequence). V lost 2 bases, J lost 4 bases, and 14 bases lay in between. This CDR3 region has 16 residues. CDR3 sequence: CASSLLGVLSTGELFF. The CDR3 region has the DNA TGTGCCAGCAGTTTACTCGGAGTTCTTAGCACCGGGGAGCTGTTTTTT.

The V call is TRBV27, the J call TRBJ2-3; 12 bases are a match to TRBD2. The V gene end was trimmed by 6 bases and the J gene end by 5 bases; junction bases not matched to a gene: 9. Germline V gene sequence: CDR1 MNHEY, CDR2 SMNVEV (reference sequence). The CDR3 covers 16 residues. The CDR3 DNA reads as TGTGCCAGCAGCCCACTAGCGGGAGGAAGGATAGATACGCAGTATTTT. This encodes CASSPLAGGRIDTQYF.

The V and J genes are TRBV28 and TRBJ2-7, with 8 bases fitting TRBD1. The CDR3 has 17 residues. With V trimmed by 7 bases and J by 0 bases, 14 bases remained unmatched. Germline lookup yields CDR1 MDHEN and CDR2 SYDVKM. The CDR3 here is CASMGPGTGEYSYEQYF. The CDR3 DNA reads TGTGCCAGCATGGGGCCCGGGACAGGCGAATACTCCTACGAGCAGTACTTC.

The gene calls are TRBV2 and TRBJ1-5; maybe TRBD1 (5 bases). The V gene's germline CDR1 is SNHLY and CDR2 FYNNEI. There are 14 residues in the CDR3. Trimming shortened V by 7 bases and J by 0 bases, and 10 bases separated the two germline ends. CDR3 sequence (DNA): TGTGCCAGCATGGGGGGATTTAGCAATCAGCCCCAGCATTTT. It codes for CASMGGFSNQPQHF. The whole variable domain, remainder taken from reference TRBV2 and TRBJ1-5, is EPEVTQTPSHQVTQMGQEVILRCVPISNHLYFYWYRQILGQKVEFLVSFYNNEISEKSEIFDDQFSVERPDGSNFTLKIRSTKLEDSAMYFCASMGGFSNQPQHFGDGTRLSIL.

The chain combines TRBV3-1 with TRBJ2-7; 7 nucleotides align to TRBD2. Germline V lookup: CDR1 LGHDT, CDR2 YNNKEL (reference sequence). Trimming at V came to 3 bases and at J to 4 bases, leaving 12 bases not matched to a gene. This CDR3 contains 16 residues. The CDR3 here is CASSHAALGRVYEQYF. The CDR3 DNA is TGTGCCAGCAGCCACGCGGCCCTAGGGAGGGTATACGAGCAGTACTTC.

The chain employs TRBV2 and TRBJ2-3; D not resolved. The CDR3 has 12 residues. Germline V CDR1 and CDR2: SNHLY, FYNNEI. With 7 bases removed from V and 4 bases from J, the gap between germline ends came to 9 bases. Here the CDR3 reads CASIAAADTQYF. The CDR3 coding sequence is TGTGCCAGCATAGCAGCTGCAGATACGCAGTATTTT.

V and J are TRBV25-1 and TRBJ1-1, with a possible D match to TRBD1 (5 bases). The CDR3 loop spans 15 amino acids. Germline-derived CDR1 and CDR2 are MGHDK and SYGVNS. V lost 2 bases, J lost 1 base, and 11 bases lay in between. The CDR3 nucleotides are TGTGCCAGCAGTGAAACAGGACCCTCGAACACTGAAGCTTTCTTT. It translates to CASSETGPSNTEAFF.

This chain links TRBV5-4 with TRBJ2-1; possibly TRBD1 or TRBD2 for D (5 bases each). Germline V gene data show CDR1 as SGHNT and CDR2 as YYREEE (reference sequence). Trimming stripped 4 bases from V and 13 bases from J, with 12 bases between. The CDR3 runs 11 residues. The CDR3 nucleotides are TGTGCCAGCAGCCAGGGAGATCACCAGTTCTTC. It specifies CASSQGDHQFF.

The rearrangement uses TRBV29-1 and TRBJ2-1; D perhaps matches TRBD1 (6 bases). There are 17 residues in the CDR3. CDR1 is SQVTM and CDR2 is ANQGSEA in the germline V gene. V lost 3 bases to trimming and J lost 7 bases, with 25 bases between them. This CDR3 reads CSVEGPHREGSTNEQFF. The CDR3 DNA follows: TGCAGCGTTGAGGGCCCTCACAGGGAAGGGAGTACTAATGAGCAGTTCTTC.

V gene TRBV19 combines with J gene TRBJ1-4, with a weak D call TRBD1 (6 bases). Germline loops: CDR1 LNHDA, CDR2 SQIVND (reference sequence). The CDR3 totals 17 residues. Deletions cut 7 bases from V and 0 bases from J, with 18 bases between. This chain's CDR3 is CASTRGGRHPTNEKLFF. As DNA, the CDR3 is TGTGCCAGTACAAGGGGGGGCAGACATCCAACTAATGAAAAACTGTTTTTT.

The J gene is TRBJ1-1, the V gene TRBV28; TRBD1 is a possible D gene (5 bases). Trimming stripped 5 bases from V and 0 bases from J, with 7 bases between. The CDR3 spans 13 residues. The germline V gene encodes CDR1 MDHEN and CDR2 SYDVKM. The chain's CDR3 is CASSLGVNTEAFF. CDR3 sequence (DNA): TGTGCCAGCAGTCTAGGGGTGAACACTGAAGCTTTCTTT.

The genes are TRBV29-1 and TRBJ2-1; D unclear. Germline loops: CDR1 SQVTM, CDR2 ANQGSEA. This CDR3 region has 11 residues. V was pared by 7 bases and J by 6 bases, with 10 bases between. CDR3 in amino acids: CSAPHRNEQFF. For the CDR3, the DNA is TGCAGCGCACCACACCGCAATGAGCAGTTCTTC.

The chain uses TRBV7-9 and TRBJ1-1; TRBD1 aligns across 9 bases. The germline gives CDR1 SEHNR, CDR2 FQNEAQ (reference sequence). CDR3 size: 14 residues. Trimming removed 5 bases from V and 2 bases from J; junction bases left unmatched: 3. The DNA of the CDR3 is TGTGCCAGCAGCGTGGGACAGGGCAACACTGAAGCTTTCTTT. As protein: CASSVGQGNTEAFF.

The sample holds a few counts of this clonotype. V and J are TRBV4-1 and TRBJ2-7; TRBD2 aligns across 11 bases. Germline assignment: CDR1 MGHRA and CDR2 YSYEKL. There are 14 residues in the CDR3. J was trimmed by 4 bases and V by 3 bases; bases with no gene match: 2. The CDR3 sequence: CASSHGTSGYEQYF. The CDR3 DNA is TGCGCCAGCAGCCATGGGACTAGCGGTTACGAGCAGTACTTC.

This CDR3 reads CASSQKLAGGSAGELFF. CDR3 nucleotide sequence: TGCGCCAGCAGCCAGAAACTAGCGGGAGGGTCAGCCGGGGAGCTGTTTTTT. The V gene is TRBV4-1, the J gene TRBJ2-2; TRBD2 matches 13 bases. CDR1 is MGHRA and CDR2 is YSYEKL in the germline V gene. Losses at the gene ends were 3 bases for V and 6 bases for J; bases not matched to a gene: 7. This CDR3 contains 17 residues.